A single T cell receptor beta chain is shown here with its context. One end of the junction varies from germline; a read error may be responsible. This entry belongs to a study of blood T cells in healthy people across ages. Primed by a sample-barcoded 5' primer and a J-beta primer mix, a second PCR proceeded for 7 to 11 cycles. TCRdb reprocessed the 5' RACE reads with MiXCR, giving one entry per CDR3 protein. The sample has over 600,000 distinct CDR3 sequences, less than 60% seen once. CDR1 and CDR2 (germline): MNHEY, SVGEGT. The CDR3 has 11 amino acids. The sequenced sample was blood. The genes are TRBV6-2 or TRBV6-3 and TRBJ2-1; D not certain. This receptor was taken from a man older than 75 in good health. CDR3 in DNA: TGTGCCAGCAGTTACTACAGTGAGCAGTTCTTC. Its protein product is CASSYYSEQFF.